The 28 T cell receptor beta chains presented below share a single source sample, sequenced in a study of beta chain features in type 1 diabetes (dated by TCRdb to about 2018). The library was prepared using the immunoSEQ multiplex PCR assay. The entire isolated RNA was reverse transcribed using the High Capacity cDNA Reverse Transcription Kit, and thus expressed TCRB transcripts were sequenced. TCRdb took this table from immuneACCESS and kept in-frame rearrangements with V and J called. Such tables lack part of the clones; where checked against another copy, unresolved V genes explain under half of the gap, and the rest is unexplained. The sample table shows a few hundred thousand clones, and about 15% are seen once. Over 5% of the sample is held by the ten biggest clonotypes. Sequencing was done on a sample of central memory CD4+ T cells from blood. Every receptor here comes from a man between 25 and 39 years old in good health.

There are a few counts of this clone. The chain uses TRBV5-1 and TRBJ1-2, with 11 nucleotides matching TRBD1. CDR3 size: 16 residues. Germline-derived CDR1 and CDR2 are SGHRS and YFSETQ. The junction had 9 bases not matched to a gene; V was cut back by 4 bases and J by 4 bases. As DNA, the CDR3 is TGCGCCAGCAGCAAAAACTCCGGGACAGGGGGCTATGGCTACACCTTC. As protein: CASSKNSGTGGYGYTF.

This clone has just a few counts. The chain joins TRBV5-1 to TRBJ2-5; D remains unclear. Germline V gives CDR1 SGHRS, CDR2 YFSETQ. CDR3 size: 14 residues. Trimming removed 4 bases at V and 5 bases at J, with 15 bases between. The CDR3 loop reads CASSQRPTPETQYF. The DNA of the CDR3 is TGCGCCAGCAGCCAGCGACCCACACCGGAGACCCAGTACTTC.

The table lists this clone with many counts. The rearrangement joins TRBV5-1 to TRBJ2-4; D remains unclear. The germline gives CDR1 SGHRS, CDR2 YFSETQ. The V end lost 0 bases, the J end lost 8 bases, and 12 bases lay between the germline ends. The CDR3 covers 14 residues. The CDR3 DNA sequence: TGCGCCAGCAGCTTGGGGGATCGGGTGGACATTCAGTACTTC. Translated, it gives CASSLGDRVDIQYF.

In this sample, this clone turned up a few times. The chain has TRBV7-8 and TRBJ1-2; 7 bases are a match to TRBD1. The CDR3 spans 14 residues. J was trimmed by 4 bases and V by 5 bases; bases with no gene match: 7. CDR1 SGHVS and CDR2 FQNEAQ come from the germline V gene. CDR3 sequence (DNA): TGTGCCAGCAGCGTGGGACAGCCCATCTATGGCTACACCTTC. It translates to CASSVGQPIYGYTF. The variable domain in full, with the rest retrieved from reference TRBV7-8 and TRBJ1-2, is GAGVSQSPRYKVAKRGQDVALRCDPISGHVSLFWYQQALGQGPEFLTYFQNEAQLDKSGLPSDRFFAERPEGSVSTLKIQRTQQEDSAVYLCASSVGQPIYGYTFGSGTRLTVV.

This clone has more than one count but fewer than ten. The chain recombines TRBV7-8 with TRBJ2-1; 7 nucleotides align to TRBD1. Germline loops: CDR1 SGHVS, CDR2 FQNEAQ. The J segment lost 2 bases and the V segment lost 1 base, leaving 2 bases of the junction unmatched. The CDR3 is 15 amino acids. CDR3 region: CASSLGQGTYNEQFF. CDR3 coding DNA: TGTGCCAGCAGCTTAGGACAGGGCACCTACAATGAGCAGTTCTTC.

This clone has a handful of counts. The chain combines TRBV29-1 with TRBJ1-1; D gene ambiguous. The V and J ends lost 3 bases and 2 bases respectively, with 13 bases between them. Germline CDR1 SQVTM, CDR2 ANQGSEA. The CDR3 has 14 amino acids. CDR3 amino acids: CSVDDRHRNTEAFF. DNA of the CDR3: TGCAGCGTTGACGATAGACACCGAAACACTGAAGCTTTCTTT.

The genes are TRBV5-1 and TRBJ2-3; D might be TRBD1 (7 bases). The CDR3 runs to 19 residues. From germline, CDR1 is SGHRS and CDR2 YFSETQ. V was cut by 0 bases and J by 2 bases, with 22 bases left in between. This CDR3 is CASSLETGRTGSVTDTQYF. For the CDR3, the DNA is TGCGCCAGCAGCTTGGAGACAGGGAGGACGGGGTCCGTCACAGATACGCAGTATTTT.

This clone has a handful of counts. This chain uses TRBV29-1 with TRBJ2-7; 11 bases are shared with TRBD2. There are 13 residues in the CDR3. J gave up 2 bases and V 5 bases, and 2 bases lay outside the gene matches. The germline V gene has CDR1 SQVTM and CDR2 ANQGSEA. The CDR3 spells CSVRLAGPYEQYF. The DNA of the CDR3 is TGCAGCGTTCGACTAGCGGGGCCCTACGAGCAGTACTTC.

The chain carries TRBV19 and TRBJ1-5; possibly TRBD1 for D (6 bases). The CDR3 runs to 14 residues. Trimming removed 7 bases at V and 1 base at J, with 11 bases between. Looked up from germline, CDR1 is LNHDA and CDR2 is SQIVND (reference sequence). This CDR3 is CASKKTGSNQPQHF. The CDR3 nucleotides read TGTGCCAGTAAAAAGACAGGCAGCAATCAGCCCCAGCATTTT.

The chain has TRBV5-4 and TRBJ1-6; TRBD1 might be the D (5 bases). Deletions cut 0 bases from V and 6 bases from J, with 7 bases between. This CDR3 spans 14 amino acids. CDR1 SGHNT and CDR2 YYREEE come from the germline V gene (reference sequence). The CDR3 loop is CASSLDRSNSPLHF. The CDR3 DNA follows: TGTGCCAGCAGCTTGGACAGGTCTAATTCACCCCTCCACTTT.

CDR3 coding DNA: TGCGCCAGCAGCCCGGAGACTACGAACACCGGGGAGCTGTTTTTT. Protein: CASSPETTNTGELFF. The J gene is TRBJ2-2, the V gene TRBV5-1; weak D call: TRBD2 (5 bases). Germline lookup yields CDR1 SGHRS and CDR2 YFSETQ. The CDR3 contains 15 residues. V lost 4 bases and J 0 bases, leaving 10 bases between the germline ends.

This clone was seen only a few times. V usage is TRBV10-3 and J usage is TRBJ2-1; 10 positions agree with TRBD2. The V segment lost 4 bases and the J segment 2 bases; nucleotides outside the gene matches: 2. Per the germline V gene, CDR1 is ENHRY and CDR2 is SYGVKD. The CDR3 has 15 residues. The DNA of the CDR3 is TGTGCCATCAGTGGGACTAGCGGTACCTACAATGAGCAGTTCTTC. Translating it yields CAISGTSGTYNEQFF.

This clone was detected only a few times. V usage is TRBV4-2 and J usage is TRBJ2-1; 9 nucleotides line up with TRBD2. The CDR3 has 19 amino acids. J lost 8 bases, V lost 0 bases, and 17 bases had no gene match. The V gene's germline CDR1 is LGHNA and CDR2 YNFKEQ. CDR3 DNA sequence: TGTGCCAGCAGCCAAGATCGGTCGTTGTGGACTAGCGTCGGGTATGAGCAGTTCTTC. It is translated as CASSQDRSLWTSVGYEQFF.

Only a few counts were recorded for this clone. V and J are TRBV7-3 and TRBJ2-3; 8 bases fit TRBD1. This CDR3 region has 15 residues. Germline lookup yields CDR1 SGHTA and CDR2 FQGTGA. J was trimmed by 0 bases and V by 4 bases; bases with no gene match: 3. The CDR3 region has the DNA TGTGCCAGCAGCTCGACAGGGGCGAGCACAGATACGCAGTATTTT. Translation: CASSSTGASTDTQYF.

This clone has more than one count but fewer than ten. This chain connects TRBV5-1 to TRBJ2-5; D is tentatively TRBD1 or TRBD2 (6 bases each). The germline V gene encodes CDR1 SGHRS and CDR2 YFSETQ. V lost 5 bases to trimming and J lost 7 bases, with 15 bases between them. The CDR3 totals 13 residues. The CDR3 nucleotides read TGCGCCAGCAGGACGGCAGGGGAGGTGACCCAGTACTTC. Translation gives CASRTAGEVTQYF.

This clone was recorded at least ten times. The rearrangement uses TRBV7-9 and TRBJ2-7; possibly TRBD1 for D (6 bases). V lost 5 bases and J lost 6, with 11 bases in between. Looked up from germline, CDR1 is SEHNR and CDR2 is FQNEAQ (reference sequence). The CDR3 consists of 12 residues. The CDR3 sequence: CASSQTGVEQYV. The CDR3 nucleotides read TGTGCCAGCAGCCAGACAGGCGTCGAGCAGTACGTC.

Of note for this clone: A junction boundary mismatches the germline segment, possibly from a read error. V gene TRBV5-1 combines with J gene TRBJ1-2, with a weak D call TRBD1 (6 bases). This CDR3 region has 16 residues. CDR1 SGHRS and CDR2 YFSETQ come from the germline V gene. Here the CDR3 reads CASSLGAGPQNYGYTF. The DNA for the CDR3 is TGTGCCAGCAGCTTGGGGGCAGGGCCTCAAAACTATGGCTACACCTTC.

The chain joins TRBV4-2 to TRBJ2-7; D may be TRBD2 (6 bases). The CDR3 totals 13 residues. Trimming removed 5 bases at V and 3 bases at J, with 11 bases between. Germline CDR1 and CDR2: LGHNA and YNFKEQ. In nucleotides, the CDR3 is TGTGCCAGCAGCTTAGTCGGGAGCTACGAGCAGTACTTC. This codes for CASSLVGSYEQYF.

The J gene is TRBJ1-5, the V gene TRBV6-5; D remains ambiguous. V lost 8 bases and J lost 4, with 9 bases in between. Germline V CDR1 and CDR2: MNHEY, SVGAGI. The CDR3 covers 12 residues. CDR3 sequence reads: CASSMGNQPQHF. Here the CDR3 DNA reads TGTGCCAGCTCGATGGGGAATCAGCCCCAGCATTTT.

This chain joins TRBV11-3 and TRBJ2-1; TRBD2 matches at 10 bases. This CDR3 comprises 17 residues. V lost 1 base and J lost 6; bases outside the gene matches: 9. CDR1 and CDR2 from the germline V gene are SGHNT and YENEEA. The CDR3 nucleotides read TGTGCCAGCAGCTTAGTGAATTTAAGGACTAGCGGCAATGAGCAGTTCTTC. Protein sequence: CASSLVNLRTSGNEQFF.

With respect to this clone: At the DNA level, this CDR3 is encoded by other sequences in the same sample as well. V and J are TRBV11-2 and TRBJ2-5; D uncertain. V lost 1 base, J lost 5 bases, and 11 bases lay in between. The germline V gene encodes CDR1 SGHAT and CDR2 FQNNGV. The CDR3 has 14 amino acids. Here the CDR3 DNA reads TGTGCCAGCAGCTTAGGCGGCGGCCTTGAGACCCAGTACTTC. It encodes CASSLGGGLETQYF.

This clone has a handful of counts. V usage is TRBV7-2 and J usage is TRBJ1-1; TRBD1 matches at 7 bases. Germline V gives CDR1 SGHTA, CDR2 FQGNSA. The CDR3 has 14 residues. Germline trimming cut 7 bases from V and 4 bases from J; bases unmatched to any gene: 9. CDR3 sequence reads: CASNLGTGATEAFF. The CDR3 DNA sequence: TGTGCCAGCAACTTGGGTACAGGGGCCACTGAAGCTTTCTTT.

The chain employs TRBV5-1 and TRBJ2-5; unclear D gene. The CDR3 runs 14 residues. Germline V lookup: CDR1 SGHRS, CDR2 YFSETQ. V was pared by 4 bases and J by 2 bases, with 12 bases between. The CDR3 region is CASSKDVSQETQYF. The CDR3, as DNA: TGCGCCAGCAGCAAGGACGTAAGTCAAGAGACCCAGTACTTC.

On this clone itself: This sample includes further DNA sequences coding for the same CDR3. The rearrangement joins TRBV7-3 to TRBJ2-1, with D maybe TRBD2 (6 bases). V lost 4 bases to trimming and J lost 7 bases, with 14 bases between them. Germline values: CDR1 SGHTA, CDR2 FQGTGA. This CDR3 spans 14 amino acids. The CDR3 nucleotides are TGTGCCAGCAGCTCGGGTCTTCGGGGGAATGAGCAGTTCTTC. Translating it yields CASSSGLRGNEQFF.

The rearrangement joins TRBV6-5 to TRBJ2-2; D is possibly TRBD2 (5 bases). Trimming shortened V by 7 bases and J by 4 bases, and 16 bases separated the two germline ends. The CDR3 length is 15 residues. In germline, CDR1 is MNHEY, CDR2 SVGAGI. In DNA form, the CDR3 reads TGTGCCAGCACCCCGGGGATCATAGGCACCGGGGAGCTGTTTTTT. Translating it yields CASTPGIIGTGELFF.

This clone was picked up a small number of times. The gene calls are TRBV14 and TRBJ1-1; 7 positions match TRBD1. Germline-derived CDR1 and CDR2 are SGHDN and FVKESK. V gave up 6 bases and J gave up 1 base; unmatched junction bases: 8. CDR3 length: 15 amino acids. CDR3 nucleotides: TGTGCCAGCAGACTTACCAGGGGGAAGAACACTGAAGCTTTCTTT. Translated, it gives CASRLTRGKNTEAFF. Full variable domain (outside the CDR3, taken from reference TRBV14 and TRBJ1-1): EAGVTQFPSHSVIEKGQTVTLRCDPISGHDNLYWYRRVMGKEIKFLLHFVKESKQDESGMPNNRFLAERTGGTYSTLKVQPAELEDSGVYFCASRLTRGKNTEAFFGQGTRLTVV.

The chain couples TRBV7-3 to TRBJ2-1; 8 positions agree with TRBD2. The junction had 10 bases not matched to a gene; V was cut back by 5 bases and J by 7 bases. Germline V gives CDR1 SGHTA, CDR2 FQGTGA. The length of the CDR3 is 15 residues. The CDR3 DNA is TGTGCCAGCAGCCCGCAAAGGACTAGCAGGAATGAGCAGTTCTTC. It is translated as CASSPQRTSRNEQFF.

The chain employs TRBV2 and TRBJ1-2, with D unresolved. CDR1 SNHLY and CDR2 FYNNEI come from the germline V gene. The germline V and J ends were trimmed by 5 bases and 2 bases, with 12 bases remaining between them. The CDR3 extends over 14 amino acids. The CDR3 nucleotides are TGTGCCAGCAGTTCCTCGACAAGGAACTATGGCTACACCTTC. As protein: CASSSSTRNYGYTF. The complete variable domain, with remaining parts taken from reference TRBV2 and TRBJ1-2, reads EPEVTQTPSHQVTQMGQEVILRCVPISNHLYFYWYRQILGQKVEFLVSFYNNEISEKSEIFDDQFSVERPDGSNFTLKIRSTKLEDSAMYFCASSSSTRNYGYTFGSGTRLTVV.